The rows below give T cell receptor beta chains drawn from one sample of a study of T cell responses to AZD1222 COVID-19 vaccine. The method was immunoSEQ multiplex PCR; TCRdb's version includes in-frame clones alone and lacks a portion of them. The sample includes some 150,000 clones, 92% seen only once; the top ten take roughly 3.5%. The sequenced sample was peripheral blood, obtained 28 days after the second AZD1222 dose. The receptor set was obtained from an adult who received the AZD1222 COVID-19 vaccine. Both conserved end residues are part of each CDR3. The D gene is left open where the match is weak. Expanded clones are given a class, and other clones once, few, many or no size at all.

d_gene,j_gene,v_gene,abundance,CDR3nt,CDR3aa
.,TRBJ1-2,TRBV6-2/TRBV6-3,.,TGTGCCAGCAGTTATAGGTCAGACTATGGCTACACCTTC,CASSYRSDYGYTF
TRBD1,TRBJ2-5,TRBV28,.,TGTGCCAGCAGTGGACAGGGGGGGGAGACCCAGTACTTC,CASSGQGGETQYF
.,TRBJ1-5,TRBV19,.,TGTGCCAGTAGTCCTCGGGACATCGGGCAGCCCCAGCATTTT,CASSPRDIGQPQHF
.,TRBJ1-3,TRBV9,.,TGTGCCAGCAGCCTCGATTTCAGGGGAGGAAACACCATATATTTT,CASSLDFRGGNTIYF
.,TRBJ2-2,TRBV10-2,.,TGCGCCAGCAGAGGGGACTCCCGGGGCACCGGGGAGCTGTTTTTT,CASRGDSRGTGELFF
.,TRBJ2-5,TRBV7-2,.,TGTGCCAGCAGCTACAGGTCGGCAGGGTCCTATGGCGAGACCCAGTACTTC,CASSYRSAGSYGETQYF
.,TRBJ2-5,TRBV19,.,TGTGCCAGTAGTAATACTAGGGGGGGGGAGACCCAGTACTTC,CASSNTRGGETQYF
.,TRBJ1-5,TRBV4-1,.,TGCGCCAGCAGCCCCCAGCTTAGGGAAAGGCAGCCCCAGCATTTT,CASSPQLRERQPQHF
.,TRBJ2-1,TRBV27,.,TGTGCCAGCAGTTTATTCAATGAGCAGTTCTTC,CASSLFNEQFF
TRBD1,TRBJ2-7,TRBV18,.,TGTGCCAGCTCACCTGACAGGGCCCCCTACGAGCAGTACTTC,CASSPDRAPYEQYF
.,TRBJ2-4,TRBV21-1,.,TGTGCCAGCCCCTACAGGTTTCTAGCCAAAAACATTCAGTACTTC,CASPYRFLAKNIQYF
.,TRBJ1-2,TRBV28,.,TGTGCCAGCAGGAAAAACAGCCCTAACTATGGCTACACCTTC,CASRKNSPNYGYTF
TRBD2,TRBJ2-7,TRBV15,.,TGTGCCACCAGCACCCTCCCTACAGCTAGCGGGAGCGCTAGGTACGAGCAGTACTTC,CATSTLPTASGSARYEQYF
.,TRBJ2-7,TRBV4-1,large,TGCGCCAGCAGCCATGGTGACAGTTTCTACGAGCAGTACTTC,CASSHGDSFYEQYF
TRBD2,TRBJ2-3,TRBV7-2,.,TGTGCCAGCAGCCTTTTTGGCGGGAGGGCCCCTAGCACAGATACGCAGTATTTT,CASSLFGGRAPSTDTQYF
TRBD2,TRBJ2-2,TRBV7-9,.,TGTGCCAGCAGCTTGCCTAGCGGGAGTAACACCGGGGAGCTGTTTTTT,CASSLPSGSNTGELFF
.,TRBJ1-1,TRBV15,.,TGTGCCACCAGCAGAGATACGGGGAGAGCTTTCTTT,CATSRDTGRAFF
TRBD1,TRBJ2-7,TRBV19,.,TGTGCCAGTAGTATAGATCGACAGGGACCCTACGAGCAGTACTTC,CASSIDRQGPYEQYF
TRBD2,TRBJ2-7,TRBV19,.,TGTGCCAGTAGTATCCGACTAGCGGGAGGTGACGAGCAGTACTTC,CASSIRLAGGDEQYF
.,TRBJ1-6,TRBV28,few,TGTGCCAGCAGTACAACAAATAATTCACCCCTCCACTTT,CASSTTNNSPLHF
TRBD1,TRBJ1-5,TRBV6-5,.,TGTGCCAGCAGTTCGACAGGGAATCAGCCCCAGCATTTT,CASSSTGNQPQHF
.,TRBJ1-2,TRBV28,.,TGTGCCAGCAGAACCCTGGGGGGGGCCCGTCAAAATGGCTACACCTTC,CASRTLGGARQNGYTF
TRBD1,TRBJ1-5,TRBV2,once,TGTGCCAGCAGGACGACAGGGCATCAGCCCCAGCATTTT,CASRTTGHQPQHF
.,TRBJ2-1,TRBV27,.,TGTGCCAGCAGTTTAGATAGATCCTACAATGAGCAGTTCTTC,CASSLDRSYNEQFF
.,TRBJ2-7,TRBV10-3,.,TGTGCCATCAGTGGGGGCCCCTATTCCTACGAGCAGTACTTC,CAISGGPYSYEQYF
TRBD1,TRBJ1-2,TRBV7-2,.,TGTGCCAGCAGCTTCCAGGGGGTGAAAAACTATGGCTACACCTTC,CASSFQGVKNYGYTF
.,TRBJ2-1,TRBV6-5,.,TGTGCCAGCAGTTACGAAGGGGATGGGGTCGGTGAGCAGTTCTTC,CASSYEGDGVGEQFF
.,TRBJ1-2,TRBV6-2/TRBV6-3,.,TGTGCCAGCAGTTACTCCGGGGTTGGCTACACCTTC,CASSYSGVGYTF
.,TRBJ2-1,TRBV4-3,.,TGCGCCAGCAGCCAAGATGTTGTTACAGAAACCTACAATGAGCAGTTCTTC,CASSQDVVTETYNEQFF
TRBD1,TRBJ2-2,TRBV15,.,TGTGCCACCAGCAGAGAAAGGACAGGGTTCACCGGGGAGCTGTTTTTT,CATSRERTGFTGELFF
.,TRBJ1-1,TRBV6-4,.,TGTGCCAGCAGTCGGGTGGGCGACACTGAAGCTTTCTTT,CASSRVGDTEAFF
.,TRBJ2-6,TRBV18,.,TGTGCCAGCTCACCAAGAGGAGCTTCAGCTTACTCTGGGGCCAACGTCCTGACTTTC,CASSPRGASAYSGANVLTF
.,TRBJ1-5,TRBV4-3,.,TGCGCCAGCAGCCAATCCGCACGGGGAAGTGGTCAGCCCCAGCATTTT,CASSQSARGSGQPQHF
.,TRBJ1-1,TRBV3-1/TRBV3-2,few,TGTGCCAGCAGCCAGGGGAACCGGAAAGCTTTCTTT,CASSQGNRKAFF
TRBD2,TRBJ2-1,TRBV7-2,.,TGTGCCAGCAGCTTCTCTAGCGGGAAGGGTAATGAGCAGTTCTTC,CASSFSSGKGNEQFF
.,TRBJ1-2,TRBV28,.,TGTGCCAGCAGTCCAATCACAGGGTTTTACACCTTC,CASSPITGFYTF
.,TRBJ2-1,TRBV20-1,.,TGCAGTGCTGGTCTTTTGAATGAGCAGTTCTTC,CSAGLLNEQFF
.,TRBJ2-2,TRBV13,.,TGTGCCAGCAGCCTCCAACGGCCCGGGGAGCTGTTTTTT,CASSLQRPGELFF
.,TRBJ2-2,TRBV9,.,TGTGCCAGCAGCGTAGCTCCAACAGCAGGAACCGGGGAGCTGTTTTTT,CASSVAPTAGTGELFF
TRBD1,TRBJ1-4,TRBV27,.,TGTGCCAGCAGTTCGGACAGGCTCGGTGGTGAAAAACTGTTTTTT,CASSSDRLGGEKLFF
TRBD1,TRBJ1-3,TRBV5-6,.,TGTGCCAGCAGCGTAACAGGGGGCGCTGGAAACACCATATATTTT,CASSVTGGAGNTIYF
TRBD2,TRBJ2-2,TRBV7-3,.,TGTGCCAGCAGCTTAAGTAGCGGGAGTGTCGGGGAGCTGTTTTTT,CASSLSSGSVGELFF
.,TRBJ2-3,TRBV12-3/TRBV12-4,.,TGTGCCAGCACTTCCTTCCGAGGTACGCAGTATTTT,CASTSFRGTQYF
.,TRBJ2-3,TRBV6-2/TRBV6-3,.,TGTGCCAGCAGTTACCGTCCGGCAACCGAAGATACGCAGTATTTT,CASSYRPATEDTQYF
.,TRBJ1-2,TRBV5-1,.,TGCGCCAGCAGCGGGGAAAATTATGGCTACACCTTC,CASSGENYGYTF
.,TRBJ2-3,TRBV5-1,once,TGCGCCAGCAAAGGTGAGGCAACCTCAGATACGCAGTATTTT,CASKGEATSDTQYF
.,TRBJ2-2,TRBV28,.,TGTGCCAGCAGCCTCGTGCGGAACACCGGGGAGCTGTTTTTT,CASSLVRNTGELFF
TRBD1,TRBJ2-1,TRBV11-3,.,TGTGCCAGCAGCTCCGGGACAGCCGCCAATGAGCAGTTCTTC,CASSSGTAANEQFF
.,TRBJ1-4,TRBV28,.,TGTGCCAGCAGTGAAGGAACAACTAATGAAAAACTGTTTTTT,CASSEGTTNEKLFF
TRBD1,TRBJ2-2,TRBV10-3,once,TGTGCCATCAGTGAGATGGGACAGGTGAACACCGGGGAGCTGTTTTTT,CAISEMGQVNTGELFF
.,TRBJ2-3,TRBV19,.,TGTGCCAGTAGTATAGATCTCAGAGCGAATACGCAGTATTTT,CASSIDLRANTQYF